This T cell receptor (beta chain) is drawn from a study of cytomegalovirus exposure and HLA in healthy donors. The germline CDR1 and CDR2 sequences are MDHEN and SYDVKM. After removal of 5 bases from V and 12 bases from J, the junction contained 11 bases not matched to a gene. This CDR3 comprises 13 residues. It was with 60 Vbeta and 13 Jbeta primers that the PCR ran. Clones were sequenced by immunoSEQ multiplex PCR, and TCRdb holds only the in-frame ones, with some missing. The sample contains approximately 110,000 clones, under 80% of which appear only once. At sampling all donors were nominally healthy, likely with unrecorded immune exposures.

Material: PBMCs. This TCR was recovered from a woman aged 40 to 50 in good health and CMV-seropositive. The chain recombines TRBV28 with TRBJ2-5, with TRBD1 matching over 8 bases. CDR3 sequence reads: CASSTNPGQEEYF. DNA for the CDR3: TGTGCCAGCAGTACCAACCCGGGACAGGAGGAGTACTTC.